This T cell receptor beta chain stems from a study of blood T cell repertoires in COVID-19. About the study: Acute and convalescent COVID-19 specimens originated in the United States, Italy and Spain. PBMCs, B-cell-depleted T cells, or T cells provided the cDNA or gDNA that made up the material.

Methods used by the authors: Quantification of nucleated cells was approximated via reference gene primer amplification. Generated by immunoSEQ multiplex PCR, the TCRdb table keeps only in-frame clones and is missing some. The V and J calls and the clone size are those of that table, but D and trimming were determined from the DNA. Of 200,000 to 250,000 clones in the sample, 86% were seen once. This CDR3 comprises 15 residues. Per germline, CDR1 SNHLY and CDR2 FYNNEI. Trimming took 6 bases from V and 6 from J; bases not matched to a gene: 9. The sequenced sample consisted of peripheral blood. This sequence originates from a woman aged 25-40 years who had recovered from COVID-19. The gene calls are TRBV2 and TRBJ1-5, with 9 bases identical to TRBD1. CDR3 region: CASRGTGRFSQPQHF. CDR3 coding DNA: TGTGCCAGCAGGGGGACAGGGCGGTTTAGTCAGCCCCAGCATTTT.